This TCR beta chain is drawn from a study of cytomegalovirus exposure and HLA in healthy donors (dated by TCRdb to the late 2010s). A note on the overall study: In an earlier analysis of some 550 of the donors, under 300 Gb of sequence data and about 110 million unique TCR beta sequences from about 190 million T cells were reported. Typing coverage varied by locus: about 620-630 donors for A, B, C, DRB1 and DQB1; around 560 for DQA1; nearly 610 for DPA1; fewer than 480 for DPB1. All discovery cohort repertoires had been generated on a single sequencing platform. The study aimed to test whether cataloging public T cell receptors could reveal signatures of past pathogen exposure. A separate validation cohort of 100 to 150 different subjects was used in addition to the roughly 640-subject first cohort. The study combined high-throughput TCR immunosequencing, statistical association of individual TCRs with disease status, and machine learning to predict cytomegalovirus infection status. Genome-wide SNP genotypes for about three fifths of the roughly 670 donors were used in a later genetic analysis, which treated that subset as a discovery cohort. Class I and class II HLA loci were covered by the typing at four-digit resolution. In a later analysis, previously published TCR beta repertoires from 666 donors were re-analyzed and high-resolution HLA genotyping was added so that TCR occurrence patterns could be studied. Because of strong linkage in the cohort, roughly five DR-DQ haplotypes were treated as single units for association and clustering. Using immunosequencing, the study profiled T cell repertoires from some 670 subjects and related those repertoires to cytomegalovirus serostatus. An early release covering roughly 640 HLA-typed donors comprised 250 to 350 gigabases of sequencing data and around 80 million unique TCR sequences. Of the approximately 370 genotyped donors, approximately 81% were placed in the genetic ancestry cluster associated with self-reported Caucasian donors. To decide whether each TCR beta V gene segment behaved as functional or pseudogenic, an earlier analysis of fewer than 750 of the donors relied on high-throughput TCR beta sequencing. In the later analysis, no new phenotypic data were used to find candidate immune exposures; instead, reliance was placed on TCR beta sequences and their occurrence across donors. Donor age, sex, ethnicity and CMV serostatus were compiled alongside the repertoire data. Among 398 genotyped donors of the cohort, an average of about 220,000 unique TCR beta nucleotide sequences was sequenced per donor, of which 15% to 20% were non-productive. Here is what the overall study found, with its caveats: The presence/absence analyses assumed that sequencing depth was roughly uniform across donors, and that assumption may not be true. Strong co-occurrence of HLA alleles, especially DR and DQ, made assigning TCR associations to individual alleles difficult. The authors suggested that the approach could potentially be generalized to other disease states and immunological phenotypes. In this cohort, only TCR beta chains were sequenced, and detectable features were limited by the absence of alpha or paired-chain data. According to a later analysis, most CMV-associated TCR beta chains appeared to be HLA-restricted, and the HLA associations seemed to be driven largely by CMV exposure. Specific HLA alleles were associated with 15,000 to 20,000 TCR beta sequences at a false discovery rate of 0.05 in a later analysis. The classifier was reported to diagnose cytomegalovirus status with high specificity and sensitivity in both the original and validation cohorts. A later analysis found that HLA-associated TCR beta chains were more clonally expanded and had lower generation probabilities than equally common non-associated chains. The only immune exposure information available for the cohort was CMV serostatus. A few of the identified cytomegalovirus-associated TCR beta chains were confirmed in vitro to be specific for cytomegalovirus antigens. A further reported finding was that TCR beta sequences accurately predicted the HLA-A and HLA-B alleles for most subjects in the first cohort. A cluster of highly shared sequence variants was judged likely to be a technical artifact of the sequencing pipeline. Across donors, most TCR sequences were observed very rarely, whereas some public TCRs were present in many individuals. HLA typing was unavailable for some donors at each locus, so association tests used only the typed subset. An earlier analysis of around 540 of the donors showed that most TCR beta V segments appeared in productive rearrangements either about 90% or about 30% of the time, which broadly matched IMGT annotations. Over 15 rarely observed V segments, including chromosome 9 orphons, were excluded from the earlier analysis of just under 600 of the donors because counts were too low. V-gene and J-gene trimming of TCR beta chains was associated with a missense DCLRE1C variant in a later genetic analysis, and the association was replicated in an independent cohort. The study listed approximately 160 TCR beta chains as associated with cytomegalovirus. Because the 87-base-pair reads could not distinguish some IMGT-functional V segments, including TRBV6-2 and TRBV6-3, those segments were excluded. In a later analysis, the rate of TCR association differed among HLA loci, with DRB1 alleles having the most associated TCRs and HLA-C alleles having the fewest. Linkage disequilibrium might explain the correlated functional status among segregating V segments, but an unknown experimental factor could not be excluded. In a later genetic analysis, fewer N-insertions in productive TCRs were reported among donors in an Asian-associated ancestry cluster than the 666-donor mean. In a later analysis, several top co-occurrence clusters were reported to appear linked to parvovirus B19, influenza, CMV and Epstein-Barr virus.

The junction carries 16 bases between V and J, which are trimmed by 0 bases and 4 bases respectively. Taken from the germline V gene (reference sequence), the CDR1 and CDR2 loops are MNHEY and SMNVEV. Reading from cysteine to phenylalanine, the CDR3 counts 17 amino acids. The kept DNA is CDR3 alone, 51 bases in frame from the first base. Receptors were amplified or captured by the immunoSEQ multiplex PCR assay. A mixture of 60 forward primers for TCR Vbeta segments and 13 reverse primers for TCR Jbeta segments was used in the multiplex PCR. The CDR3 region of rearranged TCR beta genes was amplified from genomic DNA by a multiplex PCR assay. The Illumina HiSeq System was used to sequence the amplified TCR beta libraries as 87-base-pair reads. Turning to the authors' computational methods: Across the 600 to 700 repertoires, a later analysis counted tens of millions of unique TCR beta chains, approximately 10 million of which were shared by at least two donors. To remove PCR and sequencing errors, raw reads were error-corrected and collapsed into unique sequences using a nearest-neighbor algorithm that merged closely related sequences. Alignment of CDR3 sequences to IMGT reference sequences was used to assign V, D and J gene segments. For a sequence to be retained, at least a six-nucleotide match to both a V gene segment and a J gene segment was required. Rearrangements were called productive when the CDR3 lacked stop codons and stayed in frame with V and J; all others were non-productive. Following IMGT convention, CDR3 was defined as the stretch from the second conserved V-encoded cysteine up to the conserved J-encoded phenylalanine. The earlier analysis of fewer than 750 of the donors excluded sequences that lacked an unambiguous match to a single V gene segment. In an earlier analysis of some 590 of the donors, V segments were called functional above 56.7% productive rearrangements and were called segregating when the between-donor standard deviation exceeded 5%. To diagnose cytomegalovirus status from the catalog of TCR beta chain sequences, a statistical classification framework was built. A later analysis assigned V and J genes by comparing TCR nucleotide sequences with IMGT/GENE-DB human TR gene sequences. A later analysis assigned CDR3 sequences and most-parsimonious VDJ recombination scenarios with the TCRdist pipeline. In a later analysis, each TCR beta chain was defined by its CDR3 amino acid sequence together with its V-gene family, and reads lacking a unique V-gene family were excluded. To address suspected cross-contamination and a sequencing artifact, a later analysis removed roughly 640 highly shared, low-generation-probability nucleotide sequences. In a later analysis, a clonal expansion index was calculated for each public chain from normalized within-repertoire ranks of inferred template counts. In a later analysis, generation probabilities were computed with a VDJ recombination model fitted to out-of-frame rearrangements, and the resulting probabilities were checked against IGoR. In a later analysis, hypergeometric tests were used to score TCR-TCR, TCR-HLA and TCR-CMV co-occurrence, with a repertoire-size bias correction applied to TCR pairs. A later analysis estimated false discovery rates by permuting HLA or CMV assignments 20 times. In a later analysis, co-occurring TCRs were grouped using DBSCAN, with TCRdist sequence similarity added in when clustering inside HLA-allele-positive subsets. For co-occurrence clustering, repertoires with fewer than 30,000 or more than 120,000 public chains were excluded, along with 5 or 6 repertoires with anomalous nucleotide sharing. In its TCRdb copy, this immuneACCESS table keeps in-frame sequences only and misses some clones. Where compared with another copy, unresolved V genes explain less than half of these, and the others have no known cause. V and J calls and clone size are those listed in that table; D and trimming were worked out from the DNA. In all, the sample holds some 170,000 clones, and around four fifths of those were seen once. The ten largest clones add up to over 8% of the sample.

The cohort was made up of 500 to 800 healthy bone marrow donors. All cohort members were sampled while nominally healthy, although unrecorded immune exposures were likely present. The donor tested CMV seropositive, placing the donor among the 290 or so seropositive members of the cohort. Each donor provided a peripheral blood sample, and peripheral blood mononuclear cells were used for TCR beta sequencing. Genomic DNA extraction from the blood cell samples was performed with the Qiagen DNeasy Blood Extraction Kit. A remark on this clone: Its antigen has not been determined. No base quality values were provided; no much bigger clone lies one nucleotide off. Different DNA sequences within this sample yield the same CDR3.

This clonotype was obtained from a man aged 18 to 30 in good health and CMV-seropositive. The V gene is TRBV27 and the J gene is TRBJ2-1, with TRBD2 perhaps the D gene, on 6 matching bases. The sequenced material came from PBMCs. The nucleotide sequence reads TGTGCCAGCAGTTTATCCCCACCGGGAGTCAGATACAATGAGCAGTTCTTC. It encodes CASSLSPPGVRYNEQFF.